This T cell receptor (beta chain) was identified during a study of vaccination effects on CD4 cells after COVID-19. As for the study in general: Either the BNT162b2 or mRNA-1273 vaccine was given to participants in two doses.

This clone showed up just a few times. Its antigen is undetermined. Pools of viral peptides were used by the ViraFEST assay to expand antigen-specific CD4+ T cells ahead of sequencing. Investigators separated out CD4+ T cells once 9 to 11 days of culture had passed. Testing of the vaccine recipients showed negative nucleocapsid antibodies and no prior SARS-CoV-2 infection. Cultivation was performed at 1.5 million to 2.5 million PBMC per well with roughly 10 IU/ml IL-2 and 9.5 to 10 ug/ml peptides added. TCRdb's copy holds only in-frame clones and misses some; the assay was immunoSEQ multiplex PCR. The data show around 36,000 clones, around 68% seen once. There are 11 residues in the CDR3. Germline V gene sequence: CDR1 SEHNR, CDR2 FQNEAQ (reference sequence). Trimming removed 1 base from V and 8 bases from J, with 0 bases in between.

This specimen was CD4+ T cells from PBMCs cultured with SARS-CoV-2 spike peptides, taken before COVID-19 vaccination. V is TRBV7-9 and J is TRBJ1-6; D gene uncertain. This clonotype was obtained from a human donor who received a COVID-19 vaccine. CDR3 loop: CASSLDSPLHF. CDR3 nucleotide sequence: TGTGCCAGCAGCTTAGATTCACCCCTCCACTTT.